The sequence of this T cell receptor (beta chain) was determined in a study of blood T cell repertoires in COVID-19. Study-level background: The United States, Italy and Spain were the sources of the acute and convalescent COVID-19 samples. PBMCs, B-cell-depleted T cells, or T cells were the source of the cDNA or gDNA that made up the material.

V gave up 10 bases and J gave up 4 bases; unmatched junction bases: 4. The germline CDR1 and CDR2 sequences are LNHDA and SQIVND (reference sequence). This CDR3 has 12 amino acids. As handled by the study authors: Counts of nucleated cells, estimated from reference gene primer amplification, were obtained. Using immunoSEQ multiplex PCR, the repertoire was profiled, and TCRdb retains in-frame clones only, with some absent. Clone size and V and J calls were adopted from that table, with D and trimming inferred from the DNA. Here the sample spans 90,000 to 120,000 clones, around 83% being singletons. V is TRBV19 and J is TRBJ1-2; 9 bases are a match to TRBD1. Sample: peripheral blood. The source is a woman of 80 years or more with active or convalescent COVID-19. The CDR3 region is CATSTGGYGYTF. As DNA, the CDR3 is TGTGCCACTTCGACAGGGGGCTATGGCTACACCTTC. Supplemented by reference TRBV19 and TRBJ1-2, the full variable domain reads DGGITQSPKYLFRKEGQNVTLSCEQNLNHDAMYWYRQDPGQGLRLIYYSQIVNDFQKGDIAEGYSVSREKKESFPLTVTSAQKNPTAFYLCATSTGGYGYTFGSGTRLTVV.